This TCR beta chain was recovered during a study of EBV T-cell therapy then PD-1 blockade in nasopharyngeal carcinoma. Indicated treatment: AdE1-LMPpoly-expanded autologous EBV-specific T-cell therapy followed by anti-PD-1 nivolumab. Assay used: immunoSEQ multiplex PCR; TCRdb lists only in-frame clones, some missing. The profile covers about 22,000 clones, with under 90% appearing a single time and around 24% taken by the ten largest. The ends lost 0 bases at V and 7 bases at J; junction bases unmatched: 10. The CDR3 has 17 amino acids. Germline CDR1 and CDR2: LNHNV and YYDKDF (reference sequence). On this clone: Its antigen is not identified.

The chain employs TRBV15 and TRBJ2-2; 8 bases line up with TRBD1. The sample consisted of CD8+ T cells from blood, taken at day -245 from a patient whose treatment included autologous EBV-specific T cells and nivolumab. This TCR was sampled from a middle-aged man with nasopharyngeal carcinoma. The CDR3 sequence: CATSREGPQGADGELFF. The CDR3, as DNA: TGTGCCACCAGCAGAGAAGGGCCGCAGGGGGCAGACGGGGAGCTGTTTTTT.